This TCR beta chain was recorded in a study of CD8 T cells in ankylosing spondylitis. Study-level results: Certain motif variants had earlier been reported in reactive arthritis synovial fluid and blood.

TCRdb fed the 5' RACE reads into MiXCR, producing one record per CDR3 protein. The sample has just over 350,000 distinct CDR3 sequences, approximately 22% seen once. This clonotype was counted between two and nine times. Its antigen remains unknown. The clonotype comes from a male donor with ankylosing spondylitis or in good health (not recorded which). Material: blood, either unsorted or a sorted T cell fraction (not recorded which).

Written as DNA, the CDR3 is TGCGCCAGCAGCCCGGACAGGGGGAGGTACGAGCAGTACTTC. This encodes CASSPDRGRYEQYF. V gene TRBV5-1 combines with J gene TRBJ2-7; 10 nucleotides match TRBD1. V lost 4 bases to trimming and J lost 4 bases; unmatched junction nucleotides: 5. Per germline, CDR1 SGHRS and CDR2 YFSETQ. The CDR3 is made up of 14 amino acids.